Following are 7 T cell receptor beta chains from one sample sequenced in a study of T cell responses to AZD1222 COVID-19 vaccine. Some clones are missing from TCRdb's copy, which holds only in-frame ones; the method was immunoSEQ multiplex PCR. The sample has approximately 89,000 clones, about 92% seen once; the top ten hold 5.2%. The input for sequencing was peripheral blood, taken on day 0 of AZD1222 vaccination. The receptor set was obtained from an adult in good health.

The chain links TRBV4-2 to TRBJ2-7; 10 bases are a match to TRBD2. The length of the CDR3 is 15 residues. V gave up 4 bases and J gave up 2 bases; unmatched junction bases: 5. Germline V gives CDR1 LGHNA, CDR2 YNFKEQ. CDR3 loop: CASSLIAGGTYEQYF. The CDR3 coding sequence is TGTGCCAGCAGCCTTATAGCGGGGGGAACCTACGAGCAGTACTTC.

The J gene is TRBJ2-1, the V gene TRBV4-1; TRBD2 agrees at 8 bases. V was clipped by 4 bases and J by 1 base; unmatched bases: 3. The CDR3 loop spans 15 amino acids. The germline V gene has CDR1 MGHRA and CDR2 YSYEKL. CDR3 protein: CASSPAGESYNEQFF. Here the CDR3 DNA reads TGCGCCAGCAGCCCAGCGGGAGAATCCTACAATGAGCAGTTCTTC.

This chain joins TRBV2 and TRBJ1-4, with TRBD1 identical over 8 bases. There are 15 residues in the CDR3. Germline V lookup: CDR1 SNHLY, CDR2 FYNNEI. V was clipped by 6 bases and J by 2 bases; unmatched bases: 5. CDR3: CASRDRVRTNEKLFF. The CDR3 DNA reads as TGTGCCAGCAGGGACAGGGTCCGGACTAATGAAAAACTGTTTTTT.

The V call is TRBV7-9, the J call TRBJ2-7; the D call may be TRBD1 or TRBD2 (6 bases each). V shed 5 bases and J shed 3 bases, with 14 bases lying between them. This CDR3 has 14 residues. Germline CDR1 is SEHNR and CDR2 is FQNEAQ (reference sequence). Here the CDR3 reads CASSTPGAGYEQYF. The CDR3 nucleotides are TGTGCCAGCAGCACCCCGGGGGCGGGCTACGAGCAGTACTTC.

This chain joins TRBV19 and TRBJ2-5; D might be TRBD2 (6 bases). The germline gives CDR1 LNHDA, CDR2 SQIVND (reference sequence). CDR3 size: 13 residues. V lost 6 bases and J lost 5, with 13 bases in between. This CDR3 reads CASSPTGVETQYF. As DNA, the CDR3 is TGTGCCAGTAGCCCCACGGGGGTCGAGACCCAGTACTTC. The whole variable domain, filled in from reference TRBV19 and TRBJ2-5, reads DGGITQSPKYLFRKEGQNVTLSCEQNLNHDAMYWYRQDPGQGLRLIYYSQIVNDFQKGDIAEGYSVSREKKESFPLTVTSAQKNPTAFYLCASSPTGVETQYFGPGTRLLVL.

This clone was detected only once. The J gene is TRBJ2-2, the V gene TRBV7-3, with D perhaps matching TRBD2 (5 bases). This CDR3 has 18 amino acids. In germline, CDR1 is SGHTA, CDR2 FQGTGA. Trimming stripped 2 bases from V and 1 base from J, with 17 bases between. The CDR3 bases are TGTGCCAGCAGCTTATTAGGAGGAGCGGCCCAGAACACCGGGGAGCTGTTTTTT. Translation gives CASSLLGGAAQNTGELFF.

The genes are TRBV18 and TRBJ1-1; 8 bases match TRBD1. Per the germline V gene, CDR1 is KGHSH and CDR2 is LQKENI. V lost 2 bases, J lost 2 bases, and 4 bases stayed unmatched. CDR3 size: 15 residues. CDR3 residues: CASSPGQGSNTEAFF. The CDR3 region has the DNA TGTGCCAGCTCACCAGGACAGGGCAGTAACACTGAAGCTTTCTTT.